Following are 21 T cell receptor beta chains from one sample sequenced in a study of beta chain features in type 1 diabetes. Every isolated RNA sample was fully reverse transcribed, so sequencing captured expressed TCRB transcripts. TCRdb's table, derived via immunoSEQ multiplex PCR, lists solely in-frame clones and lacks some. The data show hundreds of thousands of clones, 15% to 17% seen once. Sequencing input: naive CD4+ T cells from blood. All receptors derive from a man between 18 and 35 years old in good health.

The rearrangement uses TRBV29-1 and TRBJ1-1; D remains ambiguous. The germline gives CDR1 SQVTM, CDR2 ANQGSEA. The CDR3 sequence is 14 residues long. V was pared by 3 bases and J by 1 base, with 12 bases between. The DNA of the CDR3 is TGCAGCGTTGATTGGCAGGTCACGAACACTGAAGCTTTCTTT. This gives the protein CSVDWQVTNTEAFF.

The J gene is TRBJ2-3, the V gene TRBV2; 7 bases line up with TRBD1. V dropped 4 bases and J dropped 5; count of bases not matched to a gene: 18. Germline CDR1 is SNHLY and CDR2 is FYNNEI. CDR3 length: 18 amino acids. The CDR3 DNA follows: TGTGCCAGCAGTGGAGCACCGACCGGGACAGAGGGGAAAGATACGCAGTATTTT. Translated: CASSGAPTGTEGKDTQYF.

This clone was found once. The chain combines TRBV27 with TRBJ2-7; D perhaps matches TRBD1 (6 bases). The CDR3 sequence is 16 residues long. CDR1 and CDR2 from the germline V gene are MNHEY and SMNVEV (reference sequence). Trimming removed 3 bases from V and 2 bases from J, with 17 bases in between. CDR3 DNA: TGTGCCAGCAGTTTCCGAGTCAGGGGTTTACCCTACGAGCAGTACTTC. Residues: CASSFRVRGLPYEQYF.

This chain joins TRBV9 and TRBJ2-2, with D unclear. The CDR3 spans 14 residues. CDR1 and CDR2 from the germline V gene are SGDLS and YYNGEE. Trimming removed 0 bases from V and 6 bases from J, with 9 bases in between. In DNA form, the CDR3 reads TGTGCCAGCAGCGTAGAGGGCTTCTCCGGGGAGCTGTTTTTT. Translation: CASSVEGFSGELFF.

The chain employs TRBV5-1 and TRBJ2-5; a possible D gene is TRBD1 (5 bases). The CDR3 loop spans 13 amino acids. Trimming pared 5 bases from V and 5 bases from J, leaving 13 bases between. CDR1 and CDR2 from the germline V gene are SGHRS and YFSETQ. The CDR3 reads CASRSDISETQYF. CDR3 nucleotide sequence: TGCGCCAGCAGATCGGACATTTCCGAGACCCAGTACTTC.

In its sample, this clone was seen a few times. This chain's CDR3 is CASSSPDSRNTGELFF. DNA of the CDR3: TGTGCCAGCAGCTCGCCCGATTCTAGGAACACCGGGGAGCTGTTTTTT. V gene TRBV5-4 combines with J gene TRBJ2-2; D gene uncertain. This CDR3 region has 16 residues. CDR1 and CDR2 from the germline V gene are SGHNT and YYREEE (reference sequence). The V gene lost 3 bases and the J gene lost 1 base, with 13 bases spanning the gap.

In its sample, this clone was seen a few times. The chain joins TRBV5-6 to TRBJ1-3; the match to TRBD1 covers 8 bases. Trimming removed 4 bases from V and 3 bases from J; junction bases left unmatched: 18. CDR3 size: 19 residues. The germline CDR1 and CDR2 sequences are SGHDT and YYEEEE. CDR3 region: CASSRNGQGKASGGNTIYF. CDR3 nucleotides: TGTGCCAGCAGCCGGAATGGACAGGGAAAAGCTTCCGGTGGAAACACCATATATTTT.

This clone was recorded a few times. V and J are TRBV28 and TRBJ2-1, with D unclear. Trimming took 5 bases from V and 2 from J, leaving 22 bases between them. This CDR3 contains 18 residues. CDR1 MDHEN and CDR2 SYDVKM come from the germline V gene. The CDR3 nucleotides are TGTGCCAGCAGTCACGGAGCTCTTGGGGTACGCCCCTACAATGAGCAGTTCTTC. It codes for CASSHGALGVRPYNEQFF.

The CDR3 DNA is TGCAGCGTTGCGGAAGGTAGTGGCTCACCCCTCCACTTT. Translated, it gives CSVAEGSGSPLHF. The rearrangement joins TRBV29-1 to TRBJ1-6; no definite D call. Trimming removed 4 bases at V and 10 bases at J, with 14 bases between. The CDR3 sequence is 13 residues long. Germline V gene lookup returns CDR1 SQVTM and CDR2 ANQGSEA.

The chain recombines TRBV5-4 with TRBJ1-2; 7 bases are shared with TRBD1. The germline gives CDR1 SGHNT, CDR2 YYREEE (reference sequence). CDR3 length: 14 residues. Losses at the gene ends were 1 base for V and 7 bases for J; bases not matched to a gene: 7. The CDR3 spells CASSLRGRWSGYTF. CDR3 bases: TGTGCCAGCAGCTTGAGGGGGCGATGGAGTGGCTACACCTTC.

The CDR3 loop is CASSSPGQGSYTF. As DNA, the CDR3 is TGTGCCAGCAGCTCCCCGGGACAGGGGTCCTACACCTTC. The J gene is TRBJ1-2, the V gene TRBV11-2; 10 bases align to TRBD1. The CDR3 runs 13 residues. Looked up from germline, CDR1 is SGHAT and CDR2 is FQNNGV. The J segment lost 10 bases and the V segment lost 4 bases, leaving 6 bases of the junction unmatched.

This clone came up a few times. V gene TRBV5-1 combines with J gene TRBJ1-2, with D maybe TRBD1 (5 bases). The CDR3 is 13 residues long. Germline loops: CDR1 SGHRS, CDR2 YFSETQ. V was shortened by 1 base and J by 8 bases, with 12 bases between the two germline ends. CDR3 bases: TGCGCCAGCAGCTTGACAGGACCAGCCGGCTACACCTTC. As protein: CASSLTGPAGYTF.

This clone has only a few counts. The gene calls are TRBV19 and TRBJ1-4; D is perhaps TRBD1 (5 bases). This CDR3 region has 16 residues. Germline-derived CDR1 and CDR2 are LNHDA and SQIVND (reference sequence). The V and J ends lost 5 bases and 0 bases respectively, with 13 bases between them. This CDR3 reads CASSLGTLATNEKLFF. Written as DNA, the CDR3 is TGTGCCAGTAGTCTCGGGACCCTTGCAACTAATGAAAAACTGTTTTTT. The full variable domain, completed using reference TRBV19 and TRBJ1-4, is DGGITQSPKYLFRKEGQNVTLSCEQNLNHDAMYWYRQDPGQGLRLIYYSQIVNDFQKGDIAEGYSVSREKKESFPLTVTSAQKNPTAFYLCASSLGTLATNEKLFFGSGTQLSVL.

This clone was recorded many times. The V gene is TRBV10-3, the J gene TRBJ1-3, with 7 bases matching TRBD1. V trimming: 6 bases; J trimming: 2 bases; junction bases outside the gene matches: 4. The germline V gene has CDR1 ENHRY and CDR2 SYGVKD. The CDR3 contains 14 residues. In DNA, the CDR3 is TGTGCCATCAGCGACAGGGTCCCTGGAAACACCATATATTTT. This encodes CAISDRVPGNTIYF.

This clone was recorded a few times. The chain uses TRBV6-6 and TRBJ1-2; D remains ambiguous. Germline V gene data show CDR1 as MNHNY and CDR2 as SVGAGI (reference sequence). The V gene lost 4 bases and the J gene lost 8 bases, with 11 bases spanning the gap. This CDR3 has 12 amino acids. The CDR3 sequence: CASSFRELGYTF. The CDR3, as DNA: TGTGCCAGCAGTTTCCGGGAATTGGGCTACACCTTC.

The CDR3 nucleotides are TGTGCCAGCAGCTTACTCGGACGTAACAATGAGCAGTTCTTC. It encodes CASSLLGRNNEQFF. The chain joins TRBV7-3 to TRBJ2-1; D is unclear. V lost 2 bases and J lost 5, with 10 bases in between. CDR3 length: 14 residues. CDR1 is SGHTA and CDR2 is FQGTGA in the germline V gene.

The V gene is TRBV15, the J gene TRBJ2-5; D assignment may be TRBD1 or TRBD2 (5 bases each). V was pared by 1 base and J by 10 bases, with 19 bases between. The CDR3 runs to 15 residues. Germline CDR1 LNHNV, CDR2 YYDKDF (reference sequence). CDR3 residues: CATSRANPKVGDQYF. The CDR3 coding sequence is TGTGCCACCAGCAGAGCCAACCCCAAGGTGGGGGACCAGTACTTC.

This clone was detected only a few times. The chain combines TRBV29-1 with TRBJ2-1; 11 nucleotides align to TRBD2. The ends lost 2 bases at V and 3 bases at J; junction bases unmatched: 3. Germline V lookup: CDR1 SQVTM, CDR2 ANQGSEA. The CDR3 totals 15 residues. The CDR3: CSVERLAGLYNEQFF. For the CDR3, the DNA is TGCAGCGTTGAACGACTAGCGGGACTCTACAATGAGCAGTTCTTC.

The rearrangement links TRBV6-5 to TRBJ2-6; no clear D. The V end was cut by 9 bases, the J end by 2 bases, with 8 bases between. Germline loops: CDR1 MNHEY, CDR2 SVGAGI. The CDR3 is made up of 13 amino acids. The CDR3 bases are TGTGCCAGTGTTAGGGCTGGGGCCAACGTCCTGACTTTC. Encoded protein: CASVRAGANVLTF.

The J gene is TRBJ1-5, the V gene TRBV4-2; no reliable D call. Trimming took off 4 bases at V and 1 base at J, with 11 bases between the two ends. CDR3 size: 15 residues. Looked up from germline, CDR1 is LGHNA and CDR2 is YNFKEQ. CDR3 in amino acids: CASSRTGSSNQPQHF. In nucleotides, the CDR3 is TGTGCCAGCAGCCGAACCGGGTCAAGCAATCAGCCCCAGCATTTT.

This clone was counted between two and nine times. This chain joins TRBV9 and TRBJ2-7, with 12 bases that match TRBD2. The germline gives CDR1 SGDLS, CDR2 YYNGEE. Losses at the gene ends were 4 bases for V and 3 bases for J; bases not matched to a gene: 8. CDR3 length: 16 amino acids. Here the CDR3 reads CASSSPGTSGHYEQYF. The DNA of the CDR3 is TGTGCCAGCAGCTCCCCGGGGACTAGCGGGCACTACGAGCAGTACTTC. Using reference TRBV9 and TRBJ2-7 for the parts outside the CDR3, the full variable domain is DSGVTQTPKHLITATGQRVTLRCSPRSGDLSVYWYQQSLDQGLQFLIQYYNGEERAKGNILERFSAQQFPDLHSELNLSSLELGDSALYFCASSSPGTSGHYEQYFGPGTRLTVT.